This T cell receptor beta chain is from a study of T cell responses to AZD1222 COVID-19 vaccine. About the research overall: Investigators merged groups given second doses at roughly 4 or roughly 12 weeks.

Study results and caveats: In the spike-specific TCR repertoire, nearly half reportedly target unmutated variant regions.

V lost 2 bases and J 5 bases, leaving 9 bases between the germline ends. Germline V gene sequence: CDR1 SEHNR, CDR2 FQNEAQ (reference sequence). The CDR3 spans 13 residues. Remarks on this clone: Its antigen is not known.

The assay was immunoSEQ multiplex PCR, and TCRdb's table has in-frame clones only and misses some. In the table there are about 97,000 clones, roughly 89% of which are singletons. This receptor was identified in an adult in good health. The chain combines TRBV7-9 with TRBJ2-5; D gene unclear. The specimen comprised peripheral blood, sampled on day 0 of AZD1222 vaccination. In nucleotides, the CDR3 is TGTGCCAGCAGCTTACGGCACGGGGAGACCCAGTACTTC. Protein product: CASSLRHGETQYF.